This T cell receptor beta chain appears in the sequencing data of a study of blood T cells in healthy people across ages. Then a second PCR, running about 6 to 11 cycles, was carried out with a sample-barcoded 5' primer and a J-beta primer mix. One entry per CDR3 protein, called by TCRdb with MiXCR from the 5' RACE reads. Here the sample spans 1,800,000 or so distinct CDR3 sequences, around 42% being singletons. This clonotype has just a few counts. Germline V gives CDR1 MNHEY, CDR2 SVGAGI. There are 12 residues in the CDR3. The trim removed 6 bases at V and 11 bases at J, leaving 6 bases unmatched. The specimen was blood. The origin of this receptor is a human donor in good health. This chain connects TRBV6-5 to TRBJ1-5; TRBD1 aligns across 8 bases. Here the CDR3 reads CASSSDRVTQHF. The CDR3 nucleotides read TGTGCCAGCAGCTCGGACAGGGTTACCCAGCATTTT.